The following is a TCR beta chain sequence with its context. Its matching antigen is unknown. The data were obtained in a study of beta chain features in type 1 diabetes. Study-level background: The study found patients and healthy donors alike in age, gender and cell yields. All samples yielded 100 million to 140 million examined sorted cells. The study's findings and limits: Equally in patients and controls, PCR might preferentially amplify shorter templates. A moderate, significant TCRB CDR3 shortening appeared in type 1 diabetes across four CD4+ subsets.

Germline trimming cut 5 bases from V and 5 bases from J; bases unmatched to any gene: 9. Germline V CDR1 and CDR2: LNHNV, YYDKDF (reference sequence). The CDR3 runs 15 residues. Sorted populations all exceeded 95% purity. Isolated RNA was reverse transcribed in full, so expressed TCRB transcripts were sequenced. The protocol was immunoSEQ multiplex PCR, while the TCRdb copy is restricted to in-frame clones and leaves out a portion. The sample lists a few hundred thousand clones, over 14% seen once, with 0.015% to 0.019% in the top ten. Sequences were obtained from naive CD4+ T cells from blood. The source of this sequence is a man younger than 35 with type 1 diabetes. The chain joins TRBV15 to TRBJ1-5; 7 nucleotides match TRBD1. The CDR3 loop reads CATSGPTGTYQPQHF. The DNA for the CDR3 is TGTGCCACCAGCGGACCGACAGGGACTTATCAGCCCCAGCATTTT.